The subject of this entry is one T cell receptor (beta chain). V lost 2 bases, J lost 4 bases, and 11 bases lay in between. There are 14 residues in the CDR3. In germline, CDR1 is SNHLY, CDR2 FYNNEI. Assay used: immunoSEQ multiplex PCR; TCRdb lists only in-frame clones, some missing. Of approximately 380,000 clones in the sample, approximately 91% were seen once. This sample stems from a study of blood T cell repertoires in COVID-19. Study overall: T cells, B-cell-depleted T cells, or PBMCs provided the cDNA or gDNA that served as material.

Up to 2 weeks before entering the study, exposed participants had met a COVID-19 case. Sequencing used PBMCs or T cells enriched from blood (not recorded which). The J gene is TRBJ1-1, the V gene TRBV2; the D is unclear. This receptor was identified in a woman between 35 and 50 years old who had been exposed to COVID-19. The CDR3 reads CASSERIEGTEAFF. CDR3 in DNA: TGTGCCAGCAGTGAACGAATTGAGGGCACTGAAGCTTTCTTT.